The following is a T cell receptor beta chain sequence with its context. TCRdb recomputed calls from the 5' RACE reads with MiXCR, one row per CDR3 protein. The sample shows approximately 300,000 distinct CDR3 sequences, roughly a tenth of them seen only once. CDR3 length: 15 amino acids. After removal of 4 bases from V and 0 bases from J, the junction contained 5 bases not matched to a gene. Germline V CDR1 and CDR2: SGHRS, YFSETQ. The sample comes from a study of T cells after yellow fever vaccination. The V call is TRBV5-1, the J call TRBJ2-3, with TRBD1 matching 7 bases. The sequences come from CD4+ T cells sorted from PBMCs, collected 45 days after the yellow fever booster vaccination. The sequence was obtained from a man between 18 and 29 years old who received the YFV17D yellow fever vaccine. The CDR3 DNA follows: TGCGCCAGCAGCCTAGGGACAGCTAGCACAGATACGCAGTATTTT. The encoded protein is CASSLGTASTDTQYF.